Listed here is a single T cell receptor (beta chain). Its antigen is not identified. This sample was taken from a study of cytomegalovirus exposure and HLA in healthy donors. Study-wide context: Of around 410 genotyped donors, roughly 80% grouped in the Caucasian-associated ancestry cluster.

Both 60 Vbeta primers and 13 Jbeta primers went into the PCR. The assay was immunoSEQ multiplex PCR, and TCRdb's table has in-frame clones only and misses some. The data show roughly 180,000 clones, 77% seen once. General observations from the study: Beyond CMV serostatus, there was no information to go on about immune exposure. TCR beta V- and J-gene trimming, according to a later analysis, was linked to a missense DCLRE1C variant.

The CDR3 length is 17 residues. CDR1 is GTSNPN and CDR2 is SVGIG in the germline V gene (reference sequence). After removal of 7 bases from V and 0 bases from J, the junction contained 14 bases not matched to a gene. This chain links TRBV30 with TRBJ2-1; 8 nucleotides align to TRBD2. Sequenced material: PBMCs. The sequence derives from a woman younger than 45 in good health and CMV-seropositive. The CDR3 DNA reads TGTGCCTTTTGGAGCGGGAGACCCTATTCCTCCTACAATGAGCAGTTCTTC. This gives the protein CAFWSGRPYSSYNEQFF. The variable domain in full, with the rest retrieved from reference TRBV30 and TRBJ2-1, is SQTIHQWPATLVQPVGSPLSLECTVEGTSNPNLYWYRQAAGRGLQLLFYSVGIGQISSEVPQNLSASRPQDRQFILSSKKLLLSDSGFYLCAFWSGRPYSSYNEQFFGPGTRLTVL.